This TCR beta chain was recorded in a study of blood T cell repertoires in COVID-19. On the study more broadly: Samples came from the United States, Italy and Spain, spanning acute and convalescent COVID-19. Sources were T cells, B-cell-depleted T cells, or PBMCs; the material itself was cDNA or gDNA.

Clones were sequenced by immunoSEQ multiplex PCR, and TCRdb holds only the in-frame ones, with some missing. The sample lists around 260,000 clones, about 88% occurring once. This CDR3 is built from 13 residues. The germline gives CDR1 SGHRS, CDR2 YFSETQ. The V and J ends lost 0 bases and 6 bases respectively, with 8 bases between them. Sequences were obtained from peripheral blood. The chain joins TRBV5-1 to TRBJ2-3; unclear D gene. The clonotype comes from a man in his sixties who had recovered from COVID-19. The CDR3 sequence: CASSLGLADTQYF. The CDR3 DNA reads as TGCGCCAGCAGCTTGGGCCTCGCGGATACGCAGTATTTT.